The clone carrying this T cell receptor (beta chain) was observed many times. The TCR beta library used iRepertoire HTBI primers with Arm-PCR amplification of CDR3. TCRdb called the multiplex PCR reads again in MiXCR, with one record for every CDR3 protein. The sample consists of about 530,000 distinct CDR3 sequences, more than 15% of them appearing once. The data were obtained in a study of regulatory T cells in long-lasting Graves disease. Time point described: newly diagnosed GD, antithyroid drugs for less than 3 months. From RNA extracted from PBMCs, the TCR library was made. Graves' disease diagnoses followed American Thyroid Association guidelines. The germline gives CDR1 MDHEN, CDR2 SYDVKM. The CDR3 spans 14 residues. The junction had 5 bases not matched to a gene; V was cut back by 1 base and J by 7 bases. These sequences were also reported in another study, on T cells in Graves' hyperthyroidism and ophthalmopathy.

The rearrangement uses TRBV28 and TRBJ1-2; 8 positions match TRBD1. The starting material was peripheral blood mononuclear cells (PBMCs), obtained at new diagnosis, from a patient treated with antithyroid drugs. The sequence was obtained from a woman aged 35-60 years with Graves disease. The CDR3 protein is CASSLSGGQFGYTF. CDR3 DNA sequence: TGTGCCAGCAGTTTATCAGGGGGCCAATTTGGCTACACCTTC.